Reported below is one T cell receptor beta chain. The antigen it recognizes is unknown. No base quality values were provided; no much bigger clone lies one nucleotide off. Library prep was done by the immunoSEQ multiplex PCR assay. TCRdb obtained this table from immuneACCESS and retained in-frame rearrangements with V and J assigned. These tables miss some clones; where compared with another copy, unresolved V genes account for less than half of the shortfall, and the remainder is unexplained. The sample records tens of thousands of clones, around nine tenths of which are singletons. The top ten hold over 15% of the sample. Via the germline V gene (reference sequence), CDR1 is GTSNPN and CDR2 SVGIG. The CDR3 numbers 15 residues from cysteine through phenylalanine. Of all the DNA, just the CDR3 is kept, 45 bases in frame from base 1. V is clipped by 3 bases and J by 3 bases, and the sequence between their germline boundaries is 17 bases long.

This sample is part of a study of radiotherapy plus CTLA-4 blockade in lung cancer (dated by TCRdb to 2017 to 2018). Notes on the research overall: Objective responses were observed in 18% of enrolled patients, and disease control was achieved in approximately 30%. General study outcomes and caveats: After treatment with radiotherapy and ipilimumab, TCR clones that originated in tumors expanded in peripheral blood. Early dynamic changes in blood T cell clones, together with increased serum interferon-beta after radiation, were reported as the strongest predictors of response.

The study tested focal radiation therapy combined with CTLA-4 blockade (ipilimumab) in patients with chemo-refractory metastatic non-small-cell lung cancer. The material was peripheral blood, obtained from a patient treated with radiotherapy plus ipilimumab. This TCR was sampled from a human donor with non-small cell lung cancer that progressed on radiotherapy plus ipilimumab. The chain is made from TRBV30 and TRBJ1-1, and perhaps TRBD1 as D gene, on 5 matching bases. The DNA is as follows: TGTGCCTGGAGGGCCCCGGGGACGGCTTACACTGAAGCTTTCTTT. Translation gives CAWRAPGTAYTEAFF.